This record covers a single T cell receptor (beta chain). This sample is drawn from a study of shared T cell receptors in the human thymus. Measured with immunoSEQ multiplex PCR; TCRdb has only the in-frame clones, and not every one. The sample lists almost 550,000 clones; 70% to 80% were seen once. V was clipped by 4 bases and J by 7 bases, with 17 bases between them. This CDR3 region has 14 residues. The germline gives CDR1 PRHDT, CDR2 FYEKMQ (reference sequence). The same data also went into a second study, on human thymus T cells. In that study: In unrelated individuals, thymic repertoires overlapped highly, according to related research.

The TCR was taken from a boy under three years old with a congenital heart defect. The rearrangement uses TRBV13 and TRBJ2-7; TRBD2 is a possible D gene (6 bases). Sample: thymocytes. The CDR3 DNA reads as TGTGCCAGCAGCTCGGGACTCCCGACTTGGGAGCAGTACTTC. Translating gives CASSSGLPTWEQYF.